This is a list of T cell receptor beta chains from one sample in a study of T cells after yellow fever vaccination. TCRdb re-called the 5' RACE reads with MiXCR, one entry per CDR3 protein. The sample includes under 400,000 distinct CDR3 sequences, roughly an eighth of them seen just once. The sequencing used CD4+ T cells sorted from PBMCs, collected 15 days after the yellow fever booster vaccination. The source of these receptors is a man in his late teens or twenties who received the YFV17D yellow fever vaccine. Both conserved end residues are part of each CDR3. The D gene is left open where the match is weak. The listing skips clone size in some rows; elsewhere it reads once, few, many or a size class.

TRBV7-2,many,-,TRBJ2-7,CASSPWATSGEQYF,TGTGCCAGCAGCCCCTGGGCCACCTCGGGGGAGCAGTACTTC
TRBV4-3,-,TRBD2,TRBJ2-5,CASSQGGLGGGETQYF,TGCGCCAGCAGCCAAGGGGGACTAGGAGGGGGAGAGACCCAGTACTTC
TRBV4-1,-,-,TRBJ2-2,CASSQDGASIAGELFF,TGCGCCAGCAGCCAAGATGGGGCTAGCATAGCCGGGGAGCTGTTTTTT
TRBV12-3/TRBV12-4,-,-,TRBJ2-4,CASSLSKTGPTAKNIQYF,TGTGCCAGCAGTTTATCCAAGACAGGACCCACTGCCAAAAACATTCAGTACTTC
TRBV3-1,-,-,TRBJ2-3,CASSHLAGLGNTQYF,TGTGCCAGCAGCCACTTGGCGGGCCTGGGAAATACGCAGTATTTT
TRBV18,few,-,TRBJ1-1,CASSPGGANTEAFF,TGTGCCAGCTCACCAGGAGGCGCGAACACTGAAGCTTTCTTT
TRBV3-1,many,-,TRBJ2-5,CASSQAQGQETQYF,TGTGCCAGCAGCCAGGCCCAAGGGCAAGAGACCCAGTACTTC
TRBV4-1,many,-,TRBJ2-3,CASSQELGRDTQYF,TGCGCCAGCAGCCAAGAACTAGGGAGAGATACGCAGTATTTT
TRBV5-1,-,-,TRBJ2-3,CASSLDSVRDTQYF,TGCGCCAGCAGCTTGGATTCCGTGAGGGATACGCAGTATTTT
TRBV7-2,few,TRBD2,TRBJ2-1,CASTRRTSGGGHNEQFF,TGTGCCAGCACGCGCCGGACTAGCGGGGGGGGACACAATGAGCAGTTCTTC
TRBV28,-,-,TRBJ2-2,CASSTPGVNTGELFF,TGTGCCAGCAGTACCCCAGGGGTAAACACCGGGGAGCTGTTTTTT
TRBV20-1,few,TRBD2,TRBJ2-3,CSARRTSGATDTQYF,TGCAGTGCTAGAAGGACTAGCGGGGCCACAGATACGCAGTATTTT
TRBV4-2,few,TRBD1,TRBJ2-1,CASSQTDRVGEQFF,TGTGCCAGCAGCCAAACCGACAGGGTGGGGGAGCAGTTCTTC
TRBV4-3,few,TRBD1,TRBJ1-6,CASRPDRGYKARNSPLHF,TGCGCCAGCAGACCCGACAGGGGATATAAAGCGCGTAATTCACCCCTCCACTTT
TRBV12-3/TRBV12-4,many,-,TRBJ2-7,CASSFPGPGREQYF,TGTGCCAGCAGTTTTCCGGGCCCGGGGCGGGAGCAGTACTTC
TRBV29-1,-,-,TRBJ1-2,CSATRLATANYGYTF,TGCAGCGCCACGCGGTTGGCAACAGCTAACTATGGCTACACCTTC
TRBV12-3/TRBV12-4,few,TRBD1,TRBJ1-5,CASSPNPRQGSWPQHF,TGTGCCAGCAGCCCAAACCCTCGACAGGGTTCTTGGCCCCAGCATTTT
TRBV7-2,-,-,TRBJ2-5,CASRKNAEYQETQYF,TGTGCCAGCAGGAAAAATGCGGAGTACCAAGAGACCCAGTACTTC
TRBV2,few,-,TRBJ2-3,CATEGGTDTQYF,TGTGCCACCGAGGGGGGGACAGATACGCAGTATTTT
TRBV18,many,TRBD1,TRBJ2-2,CASSAGQGTTGELFF,TGTGCCAGCTCGGCGGGACAGGGGACCACCGGGGAGCTGTTTTTT
TRBV6-5,many,-,TRBJ2-2,CASRGTVNTGELFF,TGTGCCAGCCGGGGGACAGTGAACACCGGGGAGCTGTTTTTT
TRBV5-4,few,TRBD1,TRBJ2-1,CASSLGDSSLGEQFF,TGTGCCAGCAGCTTGGGGGACAGCTCCCTAGGGGAGCAGTTCTTC
TRBV20-1,-,-,TRBJ2-3,CSARDSISDTQYF,TGCAGTGCTAGAGATTCGATAAGTGATACGCAGTATTTT
TRBV20-1,-,TRBD1,TRBJ2-3,CSAPWDSRRDTQYF,TGCAGTGCCCCCTGGGACAGCAGACGAGATACGCAGTATTTT
TRBV11-2,few,-,TRBJ2-5,CASSFTEVETQYF,TGTGCCAGCAGCTTTACTGAGGTGGAGACCCAGTACTTC
TRBV6-5,-,TRBD2,TRBJ2-5,CASSYRGGGTQYF,TGTGCCAGCAGTTACCGCGGGGGAGGGACCCAGTACTTC
TRBV5-1,-,TRBD2,TRBJ2-4,CASSLASSSGGAIHVQYF,TGCGCCAGCAGCTTGGCGTCTTCTAGCGGGGGGGCCATTCATGTTCAGTACTTC
TRBV2,-,-,TRBJ2-1,CASSPEYNEQFF,TGTGCCAGCTCTCCTGAATACAATGAGCAGTTCTTC
TRBV12-3/TRBV12-4,few,TRBD1,TRBJ1-5,CASILGQAFNQPQHF,TGTGCCAGCATCCTGGGACAGGCATTCAATCAGCCCCAGCATTTT
TRBV5-1,-,TRBD1,TRBJ2-3,CATRGPRTGVGDTQYF,TGCGCCACAAGAGGACCTAGGACAGGGGTTGGAGATACGCAGTATTTT
TRBV4-2,-,-,TRBJ2-1,CASSQGLDEQFF,TGTGCCAGCAGCCAAGGACTAGATGAGCAGTTCTTC
TRBV5-1,-,-,TRBJ2-7,CASSSDSPYEQYF,TGCGCCAGCAGCTCGGACAGTCCCTACGAGCAGTACTTC
TRBV3-1,few,-,TRBJ2-3,CATTHGTITDTQYF,TGTGCCACCACACACGGGACAATCACAGATACGCAGTATTTT
TRBV24-1,few,-,TRBJ2-3,CATSGKGSDTQYF,TGTGCCACCAGTGGTAAGGGATCAGATACGCAGTATTTT
TRBV7-9,-,-,TRBJ2-7,CASSLAGTAVDEQYF,TGTGCCAGCAGCTTAGCAGGGACTGCAGTCGACGAGCAGTACTTC
TRBV29-1,few,-,TRBJ2-7,CSVGEPPYEQYF,TGCAGCGTAGGGGAGCCACCCTACGAGCAGTACTTC
TRBV5-1,many,-,TRBJ2-3,CASSSRTDPTQYF,TGCGCCAGCAGCTCGAGGACAGACCCGACGCAGTATTTT
TRBV20-1,few,-,TRBJ1-1,CSAPLYTNTEAFF,TGCAGTGCTCCTTTATATACGAACACTGAAGCTTTCTTT
TRBV6-2/TRBV6-3,few,TRBD1,TRBJ1-5,CASSSQGVAQPQHF,TGTGCCAGCAGCTCCCAGGGGGTGGCTCAGCCCCAGCATTTT
TRBV6-2/TRBV6-3,-,TRBD2,TRBJ2-3,CATASGGGTDTQYF,TGTGCCACGGCCAGCGGGGGGGGCACAGATACGCAGTATTTT
TRBV15,-,TRBD1,TRBJ2-1,CATSRVVGTGLNRGEQFF,TGTGCCACCAGCAGAGTTGTAGGGACAGGGTTGAATCGGGGTGAGCAGTTCTTC
TRBV18,many,-,TRBJ1-1,CASSARGTEAFF,TGTGCCAGCTCCGCGAGGGGCACTGAAGCTTTCTTT